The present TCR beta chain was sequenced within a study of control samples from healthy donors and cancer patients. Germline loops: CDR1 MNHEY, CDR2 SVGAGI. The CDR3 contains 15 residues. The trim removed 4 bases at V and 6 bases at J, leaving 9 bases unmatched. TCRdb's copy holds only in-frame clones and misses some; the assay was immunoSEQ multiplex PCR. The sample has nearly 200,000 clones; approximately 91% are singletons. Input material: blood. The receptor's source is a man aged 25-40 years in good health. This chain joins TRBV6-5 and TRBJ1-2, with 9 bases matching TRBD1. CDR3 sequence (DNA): TGTGCCAGCAGTTCCTCCGGACAGGGGTTAAATGGCTACACCTTC. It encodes CASSSSGQGLNGYTF.